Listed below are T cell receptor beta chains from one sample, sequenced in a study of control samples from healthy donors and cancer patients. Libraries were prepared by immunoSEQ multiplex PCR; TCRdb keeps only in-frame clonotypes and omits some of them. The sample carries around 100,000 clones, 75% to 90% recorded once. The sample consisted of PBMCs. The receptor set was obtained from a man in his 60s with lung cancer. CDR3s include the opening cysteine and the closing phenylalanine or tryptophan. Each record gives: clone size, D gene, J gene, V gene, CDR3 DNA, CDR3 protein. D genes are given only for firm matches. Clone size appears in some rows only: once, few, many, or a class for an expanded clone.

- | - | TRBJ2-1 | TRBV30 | TGTGCCTGGGGGGGGATAAGAAATGAGCAGTTCTTC | CAWGGIRNEQFF
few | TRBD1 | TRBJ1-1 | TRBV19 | TGTGCCAGTAGTATAAGTAGACAGGGGGGTGAAGCTTTCTTT | CASSISRQGGEAFF
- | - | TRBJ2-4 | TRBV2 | TGTGCCAGCATACTAAACGGGGGCGCGCGTAACATTCAGTACTTC | CASILNGGARNIQYF
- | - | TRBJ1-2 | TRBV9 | TGTGCCAGCAGCCTCGTACAGGGCTATGGCTACACCTTC | CASSLVQGYGYTF
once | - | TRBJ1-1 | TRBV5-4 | TGTGCCAGCAGCTTGAAACGGTTCACTGAAGCTTTCTTT | CASSLKRFTEAFF
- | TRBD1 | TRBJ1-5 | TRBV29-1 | TGCAGCGTTGGGACAGGGGTAAACCAGCCCCAGCATTTT | CSVGTGVNQPQHF
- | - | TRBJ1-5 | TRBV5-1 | TGCGCCAGCAGCTTGTTCGTCGGTCAGCCCCAGCATTTT | CASSLFVGQPQHF
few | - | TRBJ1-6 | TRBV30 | TGTGCCTGGACCCGAACCCTGAGCTCCTATAATTCACCCCTCCACTTT | CAWTRTLSSYNSPLHF
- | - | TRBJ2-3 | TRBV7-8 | TGTGCCAGCAGCTTTGCCCCTGGCACAGATACGCAGTATTTT | CASSFAPGTDTQYF
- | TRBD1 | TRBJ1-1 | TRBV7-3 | TGTGCCAGCAGCTTAAATCCAGGGGGGACTGAAGCTTTCTTT | CASSLNPGGTEAFF
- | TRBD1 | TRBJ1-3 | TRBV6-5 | TGTGCCAGCAGTTACTCGGGACAGGGTTCTGGAAACACCATATATTTT | CASSYSGQGSGNTIYF
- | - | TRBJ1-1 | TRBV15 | TGTGCCACCAGCAGAGGGGGGGGCTTTATCGCTGAAGCTTTCTTT | CATSRGGGFIAEAFF
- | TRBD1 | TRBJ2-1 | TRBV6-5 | TGTGCCAGCAGTTACTCGACAGGGGTACCCTACAATGAGCAGTTCTTC | CASSYSTGVPYNEQFF
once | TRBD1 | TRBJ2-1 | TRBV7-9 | TGTGCCAGCAGTCCCAATACAGGGGTGGTCAATGAGCAGTTCTTC | CASSPNTGVVNEQFF
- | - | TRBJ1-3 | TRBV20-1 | TGCAGTGCTAGTTCCCTTACAGCAAAGTCTGGAAACACCATATATTTT | CSASSLTAKSGNTIYF
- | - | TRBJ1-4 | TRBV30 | TGTGCCCTCCGCGGGTTAAATGAAAAACTGTTTTTT | CALRGLNEKLFF
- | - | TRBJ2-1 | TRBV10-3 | TGTGCCATCAGCAGCCTTGGTGAGCAGTTCTTC | CAISSLGEQFF
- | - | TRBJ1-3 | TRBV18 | TGTGCCAGCTCACCGCCGGGGGGTGGAAACACCATATATTTT | CASSPPGGGNTIYF
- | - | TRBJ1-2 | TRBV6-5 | TGTGCCAGCAGTTACTCGCTATTACAGGATGGCTACACCTTC | CASSYSLLQDGYTF
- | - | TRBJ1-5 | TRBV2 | TGTGCCAGCACCCCTTGGGGGGGAGGGAATCAGCCCCAGCATTTT | CASTPWGGGNQPQHF
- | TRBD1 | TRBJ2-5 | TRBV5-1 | TGCGCCAGCAGCCGTGACAGGGCGTCCGTAGTAGAGACCCAGTACTTC | CASSRDRASVVETQYF
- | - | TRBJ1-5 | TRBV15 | TGTGCCACCAGCAGAGATCTACAGAATCAGCCCCAGCATTTT | CATSRDLQNQPQHF
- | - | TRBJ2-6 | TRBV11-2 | TGTGCCAGCAGCCACCTAGGACGGGACGTAGACTCTGGGGCCAACGTCCTGACTTTC | CASSHLGRDVDSGANVLTF
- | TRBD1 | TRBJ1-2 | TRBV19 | TGTGCCATTTATACCCCAGGGGGCGGAGACGGCTACACCTTC | CAIYTPGGGDGYTF
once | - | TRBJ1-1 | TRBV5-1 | TGCGCCAGCAGCCCCTCCAGTTATGAGGGGGTGGGCACTGAAGCTTTCTTT | CASSPSSYEGVGTEAFF
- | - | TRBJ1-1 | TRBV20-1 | TGCAGTGCTAGTCCCCGAACAGGGAAGGGCACTGAAGCTTTCTTT | CSASPRTGKGTEAFF
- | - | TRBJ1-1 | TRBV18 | TGTGCCAGCTCACCAGTAGGCAAAATGAACACTGAAGCTTTCTTT | CASSPVGKMNTEAFF
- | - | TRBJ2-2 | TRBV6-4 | TGTGCCAGCAGTGAATTTGGGGCCGGGGAGCTGTTTTTT | CASSEFGAGELFF
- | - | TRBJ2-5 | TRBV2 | TGTGCCAGCAGCCCCCGACGAGAGACCCAGTACTTC | CASSPRRETQYF
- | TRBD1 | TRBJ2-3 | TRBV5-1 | TGCGCCAGCAAGCTTGGGACAGGCCCAGATACGCAGTATTTT | CASKLGTGPDTQYF
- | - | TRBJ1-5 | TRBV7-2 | TGTGCCAGCAGCTCTAACTGGAGCAATCAGCCCCAGCATTTT | CASSSNWSNQPQHF
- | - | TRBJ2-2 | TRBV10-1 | TGCGCCAGCAGTACCTCTTATGCAGGGGAGCTGTTTTTT | CASSTSYAGELFF
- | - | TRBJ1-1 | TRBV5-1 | TGCGCCAGCAGCTGGACAGCTACCAACACTGAAGCTTTCTTT | CASSWTATNTEAFF
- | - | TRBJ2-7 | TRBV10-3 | TGTGCCATCAGTGGGGGGGCAGCCCCCTACGAGCAGTACTTC | CAISGGAAPYEQYF
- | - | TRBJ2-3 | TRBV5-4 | TGTGCCAGCAGCTTGGAACGCCTACCCGGGAATACGCAGTATTTT | CASSLERLPGNTQYF
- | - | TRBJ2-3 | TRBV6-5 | TGTGCCAGCAGTTACTCGATTACCGGGGCCACAGATACGCAGTATTTT | CASSYSITGATDTQYF
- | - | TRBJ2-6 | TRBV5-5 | TGTGCCAGCAGCTTTCCAGGAGCGGGGGCCAACGTCCTGACTTTC | CASSFPGAGANVLTF
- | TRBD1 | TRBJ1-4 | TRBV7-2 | TGTGCCAGCACCGGAACAGGGGGCTGGGGTGAAAAACTGTTTTTT | CASTGTGGWGEKLFF
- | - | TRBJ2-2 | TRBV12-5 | TGTGCTAGTGGTTTGGATCGGGGACCCCCTGGCACCGGGGAGCTGTTTTTT | CASGLDRGPPGTGELFF
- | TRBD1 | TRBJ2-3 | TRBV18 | TGTGCCAGCTCACCAACAGGGGGCATAGATACGCAGTATTTT | CASSPTGGIDTQYF
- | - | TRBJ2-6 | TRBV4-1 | TGCGCCAGCAGCGTACAGGGTGCTGGGGCCAACGTCCTGACTTTC | CASSVQGAGANVLTF
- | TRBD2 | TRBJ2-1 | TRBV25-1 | TGTGCCAGCAGTGATCCCGGGGCTAGCGGGGAGCAGTTCTTC | CASSDPGASGEQFF
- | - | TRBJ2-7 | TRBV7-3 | TGTGCCAGCAGCTTGAATCCGGGAACAGCCTACGAGCAGTACTTC | CASSLNPGTAYEQYF
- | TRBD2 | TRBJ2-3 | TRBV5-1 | TGCGCCAGCAGTCAAAGCTCTAGCGGGCCTAGTGGTACGCAGTATTTT | CASSQSSSGPSGTQYF
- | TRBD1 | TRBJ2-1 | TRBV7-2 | TGTGCCAGCAGCCCTGACAGGGCGAGCTCCTACAATGAGCAGTTCTTC | CASSPDRASSYNEQFF
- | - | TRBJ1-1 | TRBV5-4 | TGTGCCAGCAGCTCGGACCGGGACACTGAAGCTTTCTTT | CASSSDRDTEAFF
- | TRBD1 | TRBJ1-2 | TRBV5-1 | TGCGCCAGCAGCGAAGACAGGGGCGCCGGAGGCTACACCTTC | CASSEDRGAGGYTF
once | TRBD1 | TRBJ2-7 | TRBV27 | TGTGCCAGCAGCCGAGGACAGGGGGGAGAGCAGTACTTC | CASSRGQGGEQYF
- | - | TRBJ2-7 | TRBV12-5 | TGTGCTAGTGGTTTGTCAGGGGGGAGCTCCTACGAGCAGTACTTC | CASGLSGGSSYEQYF
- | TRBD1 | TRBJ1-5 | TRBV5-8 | TGTGCCAGCAGCTGGACTACGGGACAGATCAATCAGCCCCAGCATTTT | CASSWTTGQINQPQHF